Each of the 15 T cell receptor beta chains below was sequenced from the same sample in a study of response to subunit inactivated influenza vaccine. Each CDR3 protein gets one entry after TCRdb re-called the RT-PCR reads with MiXCR. In the table there are 630,000 or so distinct CDR3 sequences, 15% to 19% of which are singletons. Sequenced here: PBMCs from blood, sampled about 13 days after vaccination. The receptors were sampled from a man over 45 who received an inactivated influenza vaccine.

This clonotype appeared a few times. This rearrangement joins TRBV7-9 to TRBJ2-1, with D perhaps TRBD1 (6 bases). CDR3 length: 15 residues. The germline CDR1 and CDR2 sequences are SEHNR and FQNEAQ (reference sequence). Trimming removed 2 bases from V and 7 bases from J, with 15 bases in between. CDR3 DNA: TGTGCCAGCAGCTTAAGTGGAGCGAGGGGGAATGAGCAGTTCTTC. Protein product: CASSLSGARGNEQFF. The full variable domain, completed using reference TRBV7-9 and TRBJ2-1, is DTGVSQNPRHKITKRGQNVTFRCDPISEHNRLYWYRQTLGQGPEFLTYFQNEAQLEKSRLLSDRFSAERPKGSFSTLEIQRTEQGDSAMYLCASSLSGARGNEQFFGPGTRLTVL.

The chain carries TRBV15 and TRBJ2-7, with TRBD2 as a possible D gene (5 bases). Germline V CDR1 and CDR2: LNHNV, YYDKDF (reference sequence). The CDR3 totals 14 residues. V lost 3 bases and J lost 0, with 9 bases in between. CDR3 nucleotide sequence: TGTGCCACCAGCAGGGGTGACTACTCCTACGAGCAGTACTTC. Translating gives CATSRGDYSYEQYF.

This chain links TRBV20-1 with TRBJ2-4, with TRBD2 matching 10 bases. The CDR3 covers 18 residues. Losses at the gene ends were 5 bases for V and 1 base for J; bases not matched to a gene: 14. Germline CDR1 is DFQATT and CDR2 is SNEGSKA (reference sequence). As DNA, the CDR3 is TGCAGTGCTTATGCTAGCGGGAGATTAAGGTTGGCCAAAAACATTCAGTACTTC. Its protein product is CSAYASGRLRLAKNIQYF.

This clonotype came up a few times. This sequence joins TRBV20-1 and TRBJ2-2; possibly TRBD2 for D (5 bases). Germline CDR1 reads DFQATT; CDR2 reads SNEGSKA (reference sequence). With 2 bases removed from V and 4 bases from J, the gap between germline ends came to 8 bases. CDR3 length: 13 residues. CDR3 DNA: TGCAGTGCTAGATCAGGAGGCACCGGGGAGCTGTTTTTT. Protein sequence: CSARSGGTGELFF.

J is TRBJ2-5 and V is TRBV7-2; D possibly corresponds to TRBD1 (5 bases). CDR3 length: 14 amino acids. Trimming took off 5 bases at V and 5 bases at J, with 15 bases between the two ends. Germline CDR1 SGHTA, CDR2 FQGNSA. In DNA form, the CDR3 reads TGTGCCAGCAGCCCTTCGCAGGGTGGGGAGACCCAGTACTTC. Encoded protein: CASSPSQGGETQYF.

The rearrangement uses TRBV27 and TRBJ2-2; 9 positions match TRBD1. J was trimmed by 7 bases and V by 3 bases; bases with no gene match: 9. CDR3 size: 16 residues. CDR1 and CDR2 (germline): MNHEY, SMNVEV (reference sequence). As DNA, the CDR3 is TGTGCCAGCAGTTTTACCCCACAGGGGGCTAGCGGGGAGCTGTTTTTT. It encodes CASSFTPQGASGELFF.

The chain couples TRBV19 to TRBJ2-1; perhaps TRBD2 as D (5 bases). The length of the CDR3 is 15 residues. Deletions cut 6 bases from V and 2 bases from J, with 14 bases between. Germline CDR1 is LNHDA and CDR2 is SQIVND (reference sequence). CDR3 DNA: TGTGCCAGTAGCGCGTTGGCGGGCACCTACAATGAGCAGTTCTTC. Protein sequence: CASSALAGTYNEQFF.

The genes are TRBV18 and TRBJ1-1, with D maybe TRBD1 (5 bases). V was clipped by 3 bases and J by 1 base, with 9 bases between them. The CDR3 has 14 residues. CDR1 and CDR2 from the germline V gene are KGHSH and LQKENI. CDR3 sequence (DNA): TGTGCCAGCTCACCGATGACAGAGAACACTGAAGCTTTCTTT. Translating gives CASSPMTENTEAFF.

The gene calls are TRBV22-1 and TRBJ1-1; whether TRBD1, the table's D call, matches the DNA was not checked. TRBV22-1 constitutes a pseudogene. This CDR3 contains 15 residues. CDR3 loop: CPGSARPGRNTEAFF. CDR3 nucleotides: TGTCCTGGGAGCGCACGACCCGGGAGGAACACTGAAGCTTTCTTT.

The J gene is TRBJ2-1, the V gene TRBV20-1; D not resolved. The ends were cut back, 6 bases at V and 4 bases at J, with 10 bases in the middle. CDR3 size: 12 residues. Germline V gene lookup returns CDR1 DFQATT and CDR2 SNEGSKA (reference sequence). The CDR3 DNA reads as TGCAGTGCCAGTATAGATTACAATGAGCAGTTCTTC. It encodes CSASIDYNEQFF.

The chain couples TRBV20-1 to TRBJ2-7; TRBD2 matches at 11 bases. This CDR3 contains 15 residues. With 7 bases clipped from V and 4 bases from J, the junction kept 12 bases outside the gene matches. From germline, CDR1 is DFQATT and CDR2 SNEGSKA (reference sequence). The CDR3 is CSVRGLAGGGYEQYF. Written as DNA, the CDR3 is TGCAGTGTCAGGGGGCTAGCGGGAGGAGGGTACGAGCAGTACTTC.

This clonotype has more than one count but fewer than ten. This chain connects TRBV10-3 to TRBJ2-5; D unresolved. Deletions cut 4 bases from V and 7 bases from J, with 19 bases between. Germline loops: CDR1 ENHRY, CDR2 SYGVKD. The CDR3 loop spans 15 amino acids. CDR3 residues: CAISVGSVTSGTQYF. The CDR3 nucleotides are TGTGCCATCAGTGTGGGGTCGGTAACCTCAGGGACCCAGTACTTC.

The genes are TRBV13 and TRBJ1-6, with 7 bases identical to TRBD1. The CDR3 has 14 amino acids. Germline V gives CDR1 PRHDT, CDR2 FYEKMQ (reference sequence). V dropped 11 bases and J dropped 5; count of bases not matched to a gene: 9. CDR3 in DNA: TGTGCCTCCGGAAGACAGGGTCATAATTCACCCCTCCACTTT. This translates into CASGRQGHNSPLHF.

The chain recombines TRBV5-1 with TRBJ2-4; the match to TRBD2 covers 9 bases. CDR3 length: 17 amino acids. CDR1 is SGHRS and CDR2 is YFSETQ in the germline V gene. With 2 bases clipped from V and 0 bases from J, the junction kept 6 bases outside the gene matches. CDR3: CASSFLSGGLAKNIQYF. The CDR3 DNA reads as TGCGCCAGCAGCTTCCTTAGCGGGGGACTAGCCAAAAACATTCAGTACTTC.

The chain links TRBV7-8 to TRBJ1-1, with a tentative D call TRBD1 (6 bases). The CDR3 contains 14 residues. Germline-derived CDR1 and CDR2 are SGHVS and FQNEAQ. Trimming cost V 1 base and J 8 bases, with 14 bases left between them. The CDR3 nucleotides read TGTGCCAGCAGCTTAGGTCCTAGCGACAGGGAAGCTTTCTTT. Protein sequence: CASSLGPSDREAFF.